These 15 T cell receptor beta chains share one sample of origin, sequenced in a study of T cells after posttransplantation cyclophosphamide. The assay was immunoSEQ multiplex PCR, and TCRdb's table has in-frame clones only and misses some. This table has 9,500 to 10,000 clones, roughly 90% appearing once. Control samples came 1 year after myeloablative marrow transplants with methotrexate plus calcineurin inhibitor. The specimen was PBMCs, collected after an allogeneic stem cell transplant with a calcineurin inhibitor and methotrexate. The receptors were sampled from a male patient in his thirties who received an allogeneic stem cell transplant from an unrelated donor, was CMV-positive, and had no GVHD. Some T cells may originate from the graft donor.

The V gene is TRBV7-3, the J gene TRBJ1-4, with 7 bases matching TRBD1. Germline V gene lookup returns CDR1 SGHTA and CDR2 FQGTGA. The CDR3 is made up of 14 amino acids. J lost 5 bases, V lost 3 bases, and 3 bases had no gene match. This chain's CDR3 is CASSFDRENEKLFF. CDR3 in DNA: TGTGCCAGCAGCTTTGACAGGGAAAATGAAAAACTGTTTTTT.

In DNA form, the CDR3 reads TGTGCCTGGAGTGCTGGACTAGCGGGTGCAGATACGCAGTATTTT. This sequence encodes CAWSAGLAGADTQYF. This chain joins TRBV30 and TRBJ2-3; 11 positions match TRBD2. Germline loops: CDR1 GTSNPN, CDR2 SVGIG (reference sequence). V dropped 1 base and J dropped 4; count of bases not matched to a gene: 4. The length of the CDR3 is 15 residues.

The chain recombines TRBV4-3 with TRBJ1-1, with a weak D call TRBD1 (5 bases). The CDR3 runs to 17 residues. Germline CDR1 and CDR2: LGHNA and YSLEER. V gave up 0 bases and J gave up 4 bases, with 18 bases separating them. CDR3 nucleotide sequence: TGCGCCAGCAGCCAAGAGGATCCCAAGGGGCAAGGCACTGAAGCTTTCTTT. This gives the protein CASSQEDPKGQGTEAFF.

The chain links TRBV11-2 to TRBJ2-7; maybe TRBD2 (5 bases). CDR1 and CDR2 from the germline V gene are SGHAT and FQNNGV. V was pared by 0 bases and J by 5 bases, with 14 bases between. The CDR3 covers 15 residues. The DNA for the CDR3 is TGTGCCAGCAGCTTAGAAGGCCCTCCTAGCCACGAGCAGTACTTC. Its translation: CASSLEGPPSHEQYF. Combining the CDR3 with reference TRBV11-2 and TRBJ2-7 gives the whole variable domain EAGVAQSPRYKIIEKRQSVAFWCNPISGHATLYWYQQILGQGPKLLIQFQNNGVVDDSQLPKDRFSAERLKGVDSTLKIQPAKLEDSAVYLCASSLEGPPSHEQYFGPGTRLTVT.

The rearrangement joins TRBV7-2 to TRBJ2-5; maybe TRBD2 (6 bases). Trimming stripped 1 base from V and 2 bases from J, with 14 bases between. The germline V gene encodes CDR1 SGHTA and CDR2 FQGNSA. The CDR3 extends over 16 amino acids. In nucleotides, the CDR3 is TGTGCCAGCAGCTTAGGACCCGGGACTGGACAAGAGACCCAGTACTTC. Encoded protein: CASSLGPGTGQETQYF. The full variable domain, completed using reference TRBV7-2 and TRBJ2-5, is GAGVSQSPSNKVTEKGKDVELRCDPISGHTALYWYRQSLGQGLEFLIYFQGNSAPDKSGLPSDRFSAERTGGSVSTLTIQRTQQEDSAVYLCASSLGPGTGQETQYFGPGTRLLVL.

This chain joins TRBV2 and TRBJ1-1, with a tentative D call TRBD1 (5 bases). CDR3 length: 13 residues. Germline V gene lookup returns CDR1 SNHLY and CDR2 FYNNEI. The ends were cut back, 9 bases at V and 4 bases at J, with 15 bases in the middle. The CDR3 here is CARGGTTSTEAFF. CDR3 nucleotides: TGTGCCAGGGGGGGGACTACATCCACTGAAGCTTTCTTT.

The V call is TRBV27, the J call TRBJ2-7, with TRBD2 matching over 12 bases. CDR3 length: 14 residues. The V gene's germline CDR1 is MNHEY and CDR2 SMNVEV (reference sequence). Trimming cost V 2 bases and J 6 bases; bases outside gene matches: 2. CDR3: CASSLLAGGLEQYF. The CDR3 coding sequence is TGTGCCAGCAGTTTACTAGCGGGAGGGCTCGAGCAGTACTTC.

The V call is TRBV5-4, the J call TRBJ1-3; D remains ambiguous. V lost 0 bases and J lost 0, with 13 bases in between. This CDR3 has 17 residues. CDR1 SGHNT and CDR2 YYREEE come from the germline V gene (reference sequence). In DNA, the CDR3 is TGTGCCAGCAGCTTGGTGGCGACGGGAAGCTCTGGAAACACCATATATTTT. Translated, it gives CASSLVATGSSGNTIYF.

The chain has TRBV2 and TRBJ2-3; TRBD1 might be the D (6 bases). Germline CDR1 is SNHLY and CDR2 is FYNNEI. The CDR3 sequence is 13 residues long. The V and J ends lost 6 bases and 1 base respectively, with 8 bases between them. CDR3 amino acids: CASSRQGTDTQYF. CDR3 sequence (DNA): TGTGCCAGCAGCAGACAGGGCACAGATACGCAGTATTTT.

The V call is TRBV7-9, the J call TRBJ2-2, with 11 bases that match TRBD2. This CDR3 region has 18 residues. From germline, CDR1 is SEHNR and CDR2 FQNEAQ (reference sequence). V shed 6 bases, J shed 8 bases, and the junction held 17 bases outside the gene matches. The CDR3 DNA reads TGTGCCAGCAGTCATCATCCCGGGACTAGCGGTCTCTCGGGGGAGCTGTTTTTT. Its protein is CASSHHPGTSGLSGELFF.

This clone was seen only a few times. V gene TRBV6-5 combines with J gene TRBJ1-1; D gene unclear. This CDR3 is 15 amino acids long. The ends were cut back, 0 bases at V and 0 bases at J, with 8 bases in the middle. Germline CDR1 is MNHEY and CDR2 is SVGAGI. CDR3 DNA: TGTGCCAGCAGTTACTCAGGAGTTATGAACACTGAAGCTTTCTTT. This sequence encodes CASSYSGVMNTEAFF.

This clone appeared a few times. The rearrangement joins TRBV4-3 to TRBJ1-1, with D maybe TRBD1 (5 bases). Germline lookup yields CDR1 LGHNA and CDR2 YSLEER. Trimming removed 0 bases at V and 7 bases at J, with 15 bases between. The CDR3 contains 15 residues. Written as DNA, the CDR3 is TGCGCCAGCAGCCAAGATCGGGAGGGGCGAAGTGAAGCTTTCTTT. It codes for CASSQDREGRSEAFF.

The rearrangement uses TRBV4-1 and TRBJ2-1; the D gene is possibly TRBD1 (5 bases). V gave up 4 bases and J gave up 6 bases, with 13 bases separating them. Germline CDR1 MGHRA, CDR2 YSYEKL. CDR3 size: 14 residues. The CDR3 DNA reads as TGCGCCAGCAGCCTCAGTCAGGGCACCAATGAGCAGTTCTTC. This gives the protein CASSLSQGTNEQFF.

By proportion, this clone is medium-sized (0.01 to 0.1%). The chain is built from TRBV19 and TRBJ2-3, with D tentatively TRBD2 (5 bases). From germline, CDR1 is LNHDA and CDR2 SQIVND (reference sequence). The CDR3 has 14 amino acids. V was pared by 3 bases and J by 1 base, with 8 bases between. This CDR3 is CASSIRGGTDTQYF. The CDR3, as DNA: TGTGCCAGTAGTATTCGGGGAGGCACAGATACGCAGTATTTT.

This chain connects TRBV28 to TRBJ2-2; weak D call: TRBD2 (6 bases). The germline V and J ends were trimmed by 2 bases and 4 bases, with 14 bases remaining between them. CDR1 and CDR2 from the germline V gene are MDHEN and SYDVKM. The CDR3 runs to 16 residues. CDR3 sequence: CASSLTRLAPTGELFF. The CDR3 DNA follows: TGTGCCAGCAGTTTAACGCGGCTAGCGCCCACCGGGGAGCTGTTTTTT.